The count of the clone carrying this T cell receptor (beta chain) is one. Terminally differentiated effector memory CD45RA+ cells were left out of the naive CD8 fraction, which was CD45RO-negative and positively selected for CCR7. Germline CDR1 KGHSH, CDR2 LQKENI. CDR3 length: 16 residues. The trim removed 4 bases at V and 7 bases at J, leaving 12 bases unmatched. This record comes from a study of shared clonotypes between healthy human individuals. The data were produced by immunoSEQ multiplex PCR, yet TCRdb's version contains in-frame clones alone and is incomplete. Among about 800,000 clones, 90% to 97% were seen once, and the ten largest hold about 0.22%.

The chain couples TRBV18 to TRBJ1-5; 8 bases are shared with TRBD1. The sequence was obtained from a man aged 25 to 40 in good health. The sequenced sample was naive CD8+ T cells sorted from blood. CDR3: CASSQRDRTNSQPQHF. For the CDR3, the DNA is TGTGCCAGCTCACAACGGGACAGGACCAATTCCCAGCCCCAGCATTTT. Full variable domain (rest looked up from reference TRBV18 and TRBJ1-5): NAGVMQNPRHLVRRRGQEARLRCSPMKGHSHVYWYRQLPEEGLKFMVYLQKENIIDESGMPKERFSAEFPKEGPSILRIQQVVRGDSAAYFCASSQRDRTNSQPQHFGDGTRLSIL.